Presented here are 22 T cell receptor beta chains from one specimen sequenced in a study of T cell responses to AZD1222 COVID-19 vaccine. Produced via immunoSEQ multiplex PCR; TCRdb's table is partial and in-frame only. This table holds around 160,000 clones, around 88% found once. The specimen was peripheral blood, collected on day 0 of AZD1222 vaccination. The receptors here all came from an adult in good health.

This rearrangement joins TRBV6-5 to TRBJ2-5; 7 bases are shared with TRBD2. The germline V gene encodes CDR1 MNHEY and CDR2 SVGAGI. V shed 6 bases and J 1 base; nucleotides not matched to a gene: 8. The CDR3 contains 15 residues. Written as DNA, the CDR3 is TGTGCCAGCAGCCGACGGCGGGGGACCCAAGAGACCCAGTACTTC. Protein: CASSRRRGTQETQYF.

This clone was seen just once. CDR3 amino acids: CASNWQGEGYGYTF. The CDR3 nucleotides are TGTGCCAGTAACTGGCAGGGGGAAGGCTATGGCTACACCTTC. The rearrangement uses TRBV19 and TRBJ1-2; 7 bases fit TRBD1. Germline lookup yields CDR1 LNHDA and CDR2 SQIVND (reference sequence). The CDR3 contains 14 residues. The ends lost 7 bases at V and 4 bases at J; junction bases unmatched: 9.

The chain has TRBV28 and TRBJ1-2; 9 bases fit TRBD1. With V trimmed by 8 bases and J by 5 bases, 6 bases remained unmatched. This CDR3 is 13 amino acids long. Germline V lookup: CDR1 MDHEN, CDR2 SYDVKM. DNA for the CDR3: TGTGCCAGCCTTACAGGGGGCACGTATGGCTACACCTTC. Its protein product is CASLTGGTYGYTF.

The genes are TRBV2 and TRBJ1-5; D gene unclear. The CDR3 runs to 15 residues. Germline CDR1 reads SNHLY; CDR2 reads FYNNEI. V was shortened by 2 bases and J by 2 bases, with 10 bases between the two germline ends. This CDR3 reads CASSESPLGNQPQHF. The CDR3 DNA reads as TGTGCCAGCAGTGAATCCCCCTTGGGCAATCAGCCCCAGCATTTT.

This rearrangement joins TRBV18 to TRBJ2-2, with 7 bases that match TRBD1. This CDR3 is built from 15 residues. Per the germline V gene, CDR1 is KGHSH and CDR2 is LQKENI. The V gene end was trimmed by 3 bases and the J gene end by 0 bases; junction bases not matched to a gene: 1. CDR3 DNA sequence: TGTGCCAGCTCACCGGGACAGACGAACACCGGGGAGCTGTTTTTT. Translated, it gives CASSPGQTNTGELFF.

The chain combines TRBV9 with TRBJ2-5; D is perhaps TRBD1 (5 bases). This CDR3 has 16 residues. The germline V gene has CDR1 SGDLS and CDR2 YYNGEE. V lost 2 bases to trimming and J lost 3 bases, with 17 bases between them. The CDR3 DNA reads TGTGCCAGCAGCGTTTATGACTTCGAGACAGAAGAGACCCAGTACTTC. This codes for CASSVYDFETEETQYF. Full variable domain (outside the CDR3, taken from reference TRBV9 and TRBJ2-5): DSGVTQTPKHLITATGQRVTLRCSPRSGDLSVYWYQQSLDQGLQFLIQYYNGEERAKGNILERFSAQQFPDLHSELNLSSLELGDSALYFCASSVYDFETEETQYFGPGTRLLVL.

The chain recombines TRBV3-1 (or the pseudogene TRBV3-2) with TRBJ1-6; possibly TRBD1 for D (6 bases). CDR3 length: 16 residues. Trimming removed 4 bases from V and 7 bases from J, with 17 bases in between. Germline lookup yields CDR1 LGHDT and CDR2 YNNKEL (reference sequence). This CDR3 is CASSRPTGKGNSPLHF. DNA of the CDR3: TGTGCCAGCAGCCGCCCAACAGGGAAGGGAAATTCACCCCTCCACTTT.

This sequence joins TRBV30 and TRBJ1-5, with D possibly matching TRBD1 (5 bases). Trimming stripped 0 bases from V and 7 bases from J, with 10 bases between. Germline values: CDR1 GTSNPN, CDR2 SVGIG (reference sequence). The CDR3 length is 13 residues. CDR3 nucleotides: TGTGCCTGGAGTGTGGCAGGGATGCAGCCCCAGCATTTT. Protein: CAWSVAGMQPQHF. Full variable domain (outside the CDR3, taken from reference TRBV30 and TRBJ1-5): SQTIHQWPATLVQPVGSPLSLECTVEGTSNPNLYWYRQAAGRGLQLLFYSVGIGQISSEVPQNLSASRPQDRQFILSSKKLLLSDSGFYLCAWSVAGMQPQHFGDGTRLSIL.

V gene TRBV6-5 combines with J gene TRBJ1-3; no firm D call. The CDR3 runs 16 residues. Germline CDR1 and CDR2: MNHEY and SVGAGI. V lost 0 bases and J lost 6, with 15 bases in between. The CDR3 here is CASSYSERLRPNTIYF. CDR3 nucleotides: TGTGCCAGCAGTTACTCTGAGCGTCTGCGGCCAAACACCATATATTTT.

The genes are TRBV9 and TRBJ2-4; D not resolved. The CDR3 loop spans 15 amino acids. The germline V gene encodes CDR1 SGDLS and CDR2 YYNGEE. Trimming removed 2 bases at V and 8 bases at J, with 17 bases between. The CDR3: CASSVFGRSDDIQYF. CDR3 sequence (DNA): TGTGCCAGCAGCGTTTTTGGCAGGTCGGATGACATTCAGTACTTC.

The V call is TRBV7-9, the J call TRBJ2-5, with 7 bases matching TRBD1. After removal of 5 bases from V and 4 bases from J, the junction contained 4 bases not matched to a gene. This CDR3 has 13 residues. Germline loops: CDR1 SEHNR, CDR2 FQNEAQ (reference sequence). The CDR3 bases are TGTGCCAGCAGCACAGGGGTTGCAGAGACCCAGTACTTC. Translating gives CASSTGVAETQYF.

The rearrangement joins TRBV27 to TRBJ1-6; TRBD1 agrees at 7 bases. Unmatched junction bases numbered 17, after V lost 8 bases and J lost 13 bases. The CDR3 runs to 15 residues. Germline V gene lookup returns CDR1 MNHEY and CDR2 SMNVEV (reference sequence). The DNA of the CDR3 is TGTGCCAGCGGCAGGGGGTCTCGGAACGGGTTCCCCCTCCACTTT. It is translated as CASGRGSRNGFPLHF.

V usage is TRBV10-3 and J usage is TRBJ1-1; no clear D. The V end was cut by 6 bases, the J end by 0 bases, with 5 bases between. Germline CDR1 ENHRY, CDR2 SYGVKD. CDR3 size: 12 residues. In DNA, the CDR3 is TGTGCCATCAGGGCCATGAACACTGAAGCTTTCTTT. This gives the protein CAIRAMNTEAFF.

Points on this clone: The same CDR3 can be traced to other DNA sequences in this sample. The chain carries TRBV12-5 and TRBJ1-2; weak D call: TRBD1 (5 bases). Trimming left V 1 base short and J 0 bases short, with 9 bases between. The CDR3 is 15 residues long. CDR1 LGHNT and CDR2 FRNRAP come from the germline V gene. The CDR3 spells CASGLGRGTNYGYTF. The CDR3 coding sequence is TGTGCTAGTGGTTTGGGTCGGGGGACTAACTATGGCTACACCTTC.

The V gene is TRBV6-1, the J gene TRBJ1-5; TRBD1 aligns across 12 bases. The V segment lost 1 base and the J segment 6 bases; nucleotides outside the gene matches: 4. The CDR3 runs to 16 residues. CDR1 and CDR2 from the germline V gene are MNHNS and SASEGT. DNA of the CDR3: TGTGCCAGCAGTGAAGTCGGGACAGGGGGCGGTCAGCCCCAGCATTTT. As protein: CASSEVGTGGGQPQHF.

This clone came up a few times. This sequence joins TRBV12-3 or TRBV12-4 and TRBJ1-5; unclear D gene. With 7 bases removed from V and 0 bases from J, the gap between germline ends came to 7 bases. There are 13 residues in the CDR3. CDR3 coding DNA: TGTGCCAGCAATAGGGTTAGCAATCAGCCCCAGCATTTT. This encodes CASNRVSNQPQHF.

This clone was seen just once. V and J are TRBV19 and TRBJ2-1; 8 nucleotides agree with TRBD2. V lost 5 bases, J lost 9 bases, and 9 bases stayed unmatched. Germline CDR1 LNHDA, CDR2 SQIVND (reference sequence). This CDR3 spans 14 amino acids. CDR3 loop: CASSGAGGAGEQFF. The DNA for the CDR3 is TGTGCCAGTAGTGGCGCGGGGGGTGCCGGTGAGCAGTTCTTC.

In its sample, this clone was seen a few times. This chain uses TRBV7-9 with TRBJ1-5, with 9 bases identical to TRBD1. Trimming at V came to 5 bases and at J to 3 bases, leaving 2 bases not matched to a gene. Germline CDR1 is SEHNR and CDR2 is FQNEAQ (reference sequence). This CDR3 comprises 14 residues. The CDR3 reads CASSRTGDNQPQHF. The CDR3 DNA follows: TGTGCCAGCAGCAGGACAGGGGACAATCAGCCCCAGCATTTT.

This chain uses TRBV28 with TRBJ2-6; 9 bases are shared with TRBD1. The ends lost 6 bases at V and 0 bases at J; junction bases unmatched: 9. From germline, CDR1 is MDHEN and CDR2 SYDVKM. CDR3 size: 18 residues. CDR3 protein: CASSPAGQGSSGANVLTF. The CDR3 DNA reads TGTGCCAGCAGCCCGGCCGGACAGGGGTCCTCTGGGGCCAACGTCCTGACTTTC. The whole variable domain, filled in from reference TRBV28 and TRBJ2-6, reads DVKVTQSSRYLVKRTGEKVFLECVQDMDHENMFWYRQDPGLGLRLIYFSYDVKMKEKGDIPEGYSVSREKKERFSLILESASTNQTSMYLCASSPAGQGSSGANVLTFGAGSRLTVL.

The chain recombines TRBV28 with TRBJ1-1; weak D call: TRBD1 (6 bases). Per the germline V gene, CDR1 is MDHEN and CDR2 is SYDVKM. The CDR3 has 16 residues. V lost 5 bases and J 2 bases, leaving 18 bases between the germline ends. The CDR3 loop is CASSPGGLQGNTEAFF. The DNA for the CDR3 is TGTGCCAGCAGTCCGGGGGGCCTACAGGGAAACACTGAAGCTTTCTTT. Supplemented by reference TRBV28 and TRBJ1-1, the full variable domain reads DVKVTQSSRYLVKRTGEKVFLECVQDMDHENMFWYRQDPGLGLRLIYFSYDVKMKEKGDIPEGYSVSREKKERFSLILESASTNQTSMYLCASSPGGLQGNTEAFFGQGTRLTVV.

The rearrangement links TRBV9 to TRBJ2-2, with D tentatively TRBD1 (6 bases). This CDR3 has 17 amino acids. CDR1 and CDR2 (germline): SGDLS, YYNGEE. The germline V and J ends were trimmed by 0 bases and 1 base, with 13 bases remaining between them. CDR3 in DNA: TGTGCCAGCAGCGTAGAAATAGGACAGCAGAACACCGGGGAGCTGTTTTTT. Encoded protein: CASSVEIGQQNTGELFF.

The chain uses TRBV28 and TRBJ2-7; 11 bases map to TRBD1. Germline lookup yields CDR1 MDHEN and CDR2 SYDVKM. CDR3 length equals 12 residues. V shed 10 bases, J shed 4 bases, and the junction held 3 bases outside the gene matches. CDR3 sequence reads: CATWDRGYEQYF. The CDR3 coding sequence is TGTGCCACCTGGGACAGGGGGTACGAGCAGTACTTC.